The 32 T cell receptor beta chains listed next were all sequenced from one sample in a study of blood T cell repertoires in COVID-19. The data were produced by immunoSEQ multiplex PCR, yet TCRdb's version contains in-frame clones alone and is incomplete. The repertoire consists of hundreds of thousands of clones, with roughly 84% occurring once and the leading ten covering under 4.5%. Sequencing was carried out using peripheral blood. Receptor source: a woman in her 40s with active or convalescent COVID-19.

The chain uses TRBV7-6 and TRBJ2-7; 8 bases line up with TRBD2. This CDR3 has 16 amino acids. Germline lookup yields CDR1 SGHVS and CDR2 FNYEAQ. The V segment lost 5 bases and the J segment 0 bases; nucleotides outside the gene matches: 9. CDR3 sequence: CASSLSLRGVSYEQYF. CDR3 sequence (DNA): TGTGCCAGCAGCCTTTCCTTGCGGGGGGTCTCCTACGAGCAGTACTTC.

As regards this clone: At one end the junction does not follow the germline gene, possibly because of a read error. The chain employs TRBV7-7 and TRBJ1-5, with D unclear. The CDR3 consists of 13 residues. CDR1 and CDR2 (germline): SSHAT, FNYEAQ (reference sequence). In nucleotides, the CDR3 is TGTGCTAGCAGCTTGGGCAGACATCAGCCCCAGCATTTT. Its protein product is CASSLGRHQPQHF.

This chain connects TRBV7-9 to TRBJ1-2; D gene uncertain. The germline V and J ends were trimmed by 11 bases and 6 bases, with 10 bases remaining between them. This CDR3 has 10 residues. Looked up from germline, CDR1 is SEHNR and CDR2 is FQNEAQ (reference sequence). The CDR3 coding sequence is TGTGCCGTACGATCGGATGGCTACACCTTC. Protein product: CAVRSDGYTF.

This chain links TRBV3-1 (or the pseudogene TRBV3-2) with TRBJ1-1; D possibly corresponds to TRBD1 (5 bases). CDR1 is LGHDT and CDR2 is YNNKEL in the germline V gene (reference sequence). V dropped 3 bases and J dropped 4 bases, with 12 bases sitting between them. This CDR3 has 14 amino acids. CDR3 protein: CASSQAGGRTEAFF. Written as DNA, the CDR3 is TGTGCCAGCAGCCAGGCGGGGGGACGCACTGAAGCTTTCTTT.

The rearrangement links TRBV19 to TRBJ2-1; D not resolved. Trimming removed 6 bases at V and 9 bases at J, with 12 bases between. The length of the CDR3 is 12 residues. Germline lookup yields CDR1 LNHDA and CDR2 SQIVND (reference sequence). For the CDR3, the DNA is TGTGCCAGTAGCAACCGGCGGCTTGAGCAGTTCTTC. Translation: CASSNRRLEQFF.

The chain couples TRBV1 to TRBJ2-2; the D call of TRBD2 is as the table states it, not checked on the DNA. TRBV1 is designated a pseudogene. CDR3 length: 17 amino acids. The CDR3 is CTSSQDDTAENTGELFF. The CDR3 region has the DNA TGCACCAGCAGCCAAGATGATACAGCGGAGAACACCGGGGAGCTGTTTTTT.

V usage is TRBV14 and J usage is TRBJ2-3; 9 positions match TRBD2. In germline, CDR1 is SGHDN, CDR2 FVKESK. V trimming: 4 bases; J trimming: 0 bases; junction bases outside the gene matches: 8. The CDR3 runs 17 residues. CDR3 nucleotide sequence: TGTGCCAGCAGCCCGGGGACTAGCCGTATTAGCACAGATACGCAGTATTTT. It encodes CASSPGTSRISTDTQYF.

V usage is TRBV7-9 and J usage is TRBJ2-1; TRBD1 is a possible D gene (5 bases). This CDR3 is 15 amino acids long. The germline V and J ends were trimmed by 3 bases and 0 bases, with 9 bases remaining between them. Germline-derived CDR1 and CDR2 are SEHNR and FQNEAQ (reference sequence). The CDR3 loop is CASSFDRSSYNEQFF. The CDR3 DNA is TGTGCCAGCAGCTTTGACAGATCCTCCTACAATGAGCAGTTCTTC.

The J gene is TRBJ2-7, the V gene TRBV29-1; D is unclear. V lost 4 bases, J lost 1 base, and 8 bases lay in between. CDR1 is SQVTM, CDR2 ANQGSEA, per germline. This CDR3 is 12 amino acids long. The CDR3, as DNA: TGCAGCGTTGTTGACGGGTCCTACGAGCAGTACTTC. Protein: CSVVDGSYEQYF.

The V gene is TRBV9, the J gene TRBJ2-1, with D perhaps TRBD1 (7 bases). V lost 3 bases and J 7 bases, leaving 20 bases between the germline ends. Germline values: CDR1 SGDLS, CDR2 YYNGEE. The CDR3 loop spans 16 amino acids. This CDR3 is CASSGPVAGGRNEQFF. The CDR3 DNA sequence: TGTGCCAGCAGCGGCCCGGTCGCAGGGGGGCGGAATGAGCAGTTCTTC.

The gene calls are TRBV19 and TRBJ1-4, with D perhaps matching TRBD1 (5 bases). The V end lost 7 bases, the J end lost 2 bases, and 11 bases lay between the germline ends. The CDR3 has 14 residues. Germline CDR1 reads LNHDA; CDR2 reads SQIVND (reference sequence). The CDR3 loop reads CASKSRGTNEKLFF. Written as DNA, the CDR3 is TGTGCCAGTAAGAGCCGGGGGACTAATGAAAAACTGTTTTTT.

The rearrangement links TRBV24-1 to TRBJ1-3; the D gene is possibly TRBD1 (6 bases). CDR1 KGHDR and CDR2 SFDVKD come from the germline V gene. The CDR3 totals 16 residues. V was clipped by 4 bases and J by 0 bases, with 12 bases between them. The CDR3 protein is CATSDGQPRSGNTIYF. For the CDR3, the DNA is TGTGCCACCAGTGACGGACAGCCTCGCTCTGGAAACACCATATATTTT.

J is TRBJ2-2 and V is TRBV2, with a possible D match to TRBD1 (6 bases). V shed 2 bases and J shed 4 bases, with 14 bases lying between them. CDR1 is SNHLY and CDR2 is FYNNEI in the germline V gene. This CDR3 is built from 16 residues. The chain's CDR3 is CASSEWSGDSTGELFF. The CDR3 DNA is TGTGCCAGCAGTGAATGGTCAGGGGATAGCACCGGGGAGCTGTTTTTT.

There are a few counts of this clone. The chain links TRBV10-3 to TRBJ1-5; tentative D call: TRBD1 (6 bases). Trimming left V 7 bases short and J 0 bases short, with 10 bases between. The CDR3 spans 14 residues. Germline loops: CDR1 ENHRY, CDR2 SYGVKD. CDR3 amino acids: CAITADSSNQPQHF. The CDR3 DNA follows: TGTGCCATCACCGCGGACAGTAGCAATCAGCCCCAGCATTTT.

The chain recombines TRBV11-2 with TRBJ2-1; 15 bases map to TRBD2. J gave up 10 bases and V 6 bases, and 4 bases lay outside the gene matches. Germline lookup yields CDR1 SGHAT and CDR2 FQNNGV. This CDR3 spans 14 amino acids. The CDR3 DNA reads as TGTGCCAGCAGTCTAGGGACTAGCGGGGGGGAGCAGTTCTTC. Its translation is CASSLGTSGGEQFF. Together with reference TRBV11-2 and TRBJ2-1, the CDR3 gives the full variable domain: EAGVAQSPRYKIIEKRQSVAFWCNPISGHATLYWYQQILGQGPKLLIQFQNNGVVDDSQLPKDRFSAERLKGVDSTLKIQPAKLEDSAVYLCASSLGTSGGEQFFGPGTRLTVL.

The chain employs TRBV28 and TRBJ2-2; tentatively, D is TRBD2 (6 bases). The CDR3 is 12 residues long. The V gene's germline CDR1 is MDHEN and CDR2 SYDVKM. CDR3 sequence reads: CAVEAGTGELFF. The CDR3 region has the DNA TGTGCAGTGGAAGCGGGCACCGGGGAGCTGTTTTTT.

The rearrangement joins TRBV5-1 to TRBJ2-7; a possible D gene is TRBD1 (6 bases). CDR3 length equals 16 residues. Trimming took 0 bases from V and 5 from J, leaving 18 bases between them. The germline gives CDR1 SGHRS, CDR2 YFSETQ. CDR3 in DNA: TGCGCCAGCAGCTTGGCCCCCACAGGGCAGGGCCACGAGCAGTACTTC. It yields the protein CASSLAPTGQGHEQYF.

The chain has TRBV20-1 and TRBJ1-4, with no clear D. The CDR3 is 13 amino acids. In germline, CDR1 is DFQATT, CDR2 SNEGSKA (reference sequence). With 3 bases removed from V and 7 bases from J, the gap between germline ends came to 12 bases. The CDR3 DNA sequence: TGCAGTGCTAGTTCGGGTGGCGGTGAAAAACTGTTTTTT. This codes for CSASSGGGEKLFF.

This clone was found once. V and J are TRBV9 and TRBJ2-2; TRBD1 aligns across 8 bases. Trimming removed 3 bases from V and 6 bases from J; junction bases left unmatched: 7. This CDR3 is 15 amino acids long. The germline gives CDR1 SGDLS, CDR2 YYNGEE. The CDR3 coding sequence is TGTGCCAGCAGCGCTCGGACAGGGAGGTCCGGGGAGCTGTTTTTT. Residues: CASSARTGRSGELFF.

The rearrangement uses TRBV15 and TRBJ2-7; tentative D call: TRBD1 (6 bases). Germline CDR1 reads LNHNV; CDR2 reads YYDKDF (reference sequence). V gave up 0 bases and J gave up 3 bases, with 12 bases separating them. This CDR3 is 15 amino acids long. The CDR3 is CATSRDLDSSYEQYF. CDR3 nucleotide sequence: TGTGCCACCAGCAGAGATCTGGACAGCAGCTACGAGCAGTACTTC. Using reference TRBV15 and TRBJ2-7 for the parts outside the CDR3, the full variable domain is DAMVIQNPRYQVTQFGKPVTLSCSQTLNHNVMYWYQQKSSQAPKLLFHYYDKDFNNEADTPDNFQSRRPNTSFCFLDIRSPGLGDTAMYLCATSRDLDSSYEQYFGPGTRLTVT.

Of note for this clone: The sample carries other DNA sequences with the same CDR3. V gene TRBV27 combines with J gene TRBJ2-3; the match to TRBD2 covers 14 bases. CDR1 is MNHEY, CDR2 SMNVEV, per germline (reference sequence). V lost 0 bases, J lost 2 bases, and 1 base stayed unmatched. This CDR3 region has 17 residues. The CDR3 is CASSLSGLAGATDTQYF. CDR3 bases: TGTGCCAGCAGTTTATCGGGACTAGCGGGGGCCACAGATACGCAGTATTTT.

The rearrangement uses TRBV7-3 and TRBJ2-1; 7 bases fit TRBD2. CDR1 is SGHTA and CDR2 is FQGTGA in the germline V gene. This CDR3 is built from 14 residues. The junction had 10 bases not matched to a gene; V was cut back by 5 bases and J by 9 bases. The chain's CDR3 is CASSPGLLLTEQFF. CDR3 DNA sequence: TGTGCCAGCAGCCCGGGACTACTTTTAACTGAGCAGTTCTTC. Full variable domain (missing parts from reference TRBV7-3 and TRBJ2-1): GAGVSQTPSNKVTEKGKYVELRCDPISGHTALYWYRQSLGQGPEFLIYFQGTGAADDSGLPNDRFFAVRPEGSVSTLKIQRTERGDSAVYLCASSPGLLLTEQFFGPGTRLTVL.

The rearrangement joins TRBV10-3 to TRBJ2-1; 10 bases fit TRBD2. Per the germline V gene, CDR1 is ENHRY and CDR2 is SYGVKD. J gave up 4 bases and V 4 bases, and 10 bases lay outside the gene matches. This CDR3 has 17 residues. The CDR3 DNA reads TGTGCCATCAGTGGATCTAGCGAGCGGGGGGGGTACAATGAGCAGTTCTTC. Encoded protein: CAISGSSERGGYNEQFF.

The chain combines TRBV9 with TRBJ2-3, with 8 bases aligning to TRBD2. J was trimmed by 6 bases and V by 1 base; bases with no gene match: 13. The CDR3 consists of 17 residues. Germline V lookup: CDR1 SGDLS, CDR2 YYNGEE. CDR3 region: CASSVRPSGGLVDTQYF. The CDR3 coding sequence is TGTGCCAGCAGCGTAAGGCCCAGCGGGGGACTGGTGGATACGCAGTATTTT.

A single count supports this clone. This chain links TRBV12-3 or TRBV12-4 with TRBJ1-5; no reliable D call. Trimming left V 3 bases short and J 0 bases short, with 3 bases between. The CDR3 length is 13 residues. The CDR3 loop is CASSFYSNQPQHF. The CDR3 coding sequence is TGTGCCAGCAGTTTTTATAGCAATCAGCCCCAGCATTTT.

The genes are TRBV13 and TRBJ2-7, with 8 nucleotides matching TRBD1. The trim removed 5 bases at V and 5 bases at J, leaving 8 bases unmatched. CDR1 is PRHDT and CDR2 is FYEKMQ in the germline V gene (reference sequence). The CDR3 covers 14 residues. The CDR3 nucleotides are TGTGCCAGCAGCCCGGGACAGGCTTCCCACGAGCAGTACTTC. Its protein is CASSPGQASHEQYF.

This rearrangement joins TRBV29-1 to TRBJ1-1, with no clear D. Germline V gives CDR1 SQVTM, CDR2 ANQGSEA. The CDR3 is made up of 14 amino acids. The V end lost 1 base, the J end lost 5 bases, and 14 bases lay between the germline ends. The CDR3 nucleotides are TGCAGCGTTGAAGTGTCAGGATCGGGGACTGAAGCTTTCTTT. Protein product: CSVEVSGSGTEAFF.

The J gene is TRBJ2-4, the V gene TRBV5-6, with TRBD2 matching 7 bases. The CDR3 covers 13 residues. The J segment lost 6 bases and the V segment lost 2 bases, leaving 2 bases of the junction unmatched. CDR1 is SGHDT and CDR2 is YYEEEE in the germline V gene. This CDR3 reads CASSFPGGNIQYF. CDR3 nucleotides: TGTGCCAGCAGCTTTCCGGGGGGAAACATTCAGTACTTC. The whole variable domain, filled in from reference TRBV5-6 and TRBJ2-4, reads DAGVTQSPTHLIKTRGQQVTLRCSPKSGHDTVSWYQQALGQGPQFIFQYYEEEERQRGNFPDRFSGHQFPNYSSELNVNALLLGDSALYLCASSFPGGNIQYFGAGTRLSVL.

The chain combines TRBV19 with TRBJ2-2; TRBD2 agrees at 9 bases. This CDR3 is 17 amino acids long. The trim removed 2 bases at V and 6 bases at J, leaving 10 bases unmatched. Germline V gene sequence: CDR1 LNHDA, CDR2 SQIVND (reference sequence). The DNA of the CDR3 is TGTGCCAGTAGTATACCCCCTCGCGGGGGGGGAGCCGGGGAGCTGTTTTTT. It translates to CASSIPPRGGGAGELFF.

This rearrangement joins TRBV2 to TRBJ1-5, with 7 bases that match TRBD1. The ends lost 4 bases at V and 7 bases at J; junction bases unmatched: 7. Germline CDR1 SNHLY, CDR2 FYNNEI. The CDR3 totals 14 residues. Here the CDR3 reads CASSAEGALQPQHF. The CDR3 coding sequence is TGTGCCAGCAGTGCAGAGGGGGCCTTACAGCCCCAGCATTTT.

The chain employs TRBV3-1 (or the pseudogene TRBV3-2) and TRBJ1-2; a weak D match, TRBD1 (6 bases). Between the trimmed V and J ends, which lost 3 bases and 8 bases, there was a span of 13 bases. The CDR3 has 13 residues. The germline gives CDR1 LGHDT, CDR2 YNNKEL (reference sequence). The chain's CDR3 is CASSQGRGKGYTF. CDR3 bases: TGTGCCAGCAGCCAGGGCAGGGGTAAAGGCTACACCTTC.

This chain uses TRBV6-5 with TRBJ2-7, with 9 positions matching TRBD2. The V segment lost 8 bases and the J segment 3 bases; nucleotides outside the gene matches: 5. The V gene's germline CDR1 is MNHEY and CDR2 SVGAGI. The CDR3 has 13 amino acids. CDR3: CASGKAGGYEQYV. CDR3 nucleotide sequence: TGTGCCAGCGGCAAAGCGGGGGGCTACGAGCAGTACGTC.